The rows below give T cell receptor beta chains drawn from one sample of a study of read filtering for tumor transcriptome and immune sequencing. MiXCR, run by TCRdb on the reads, gives a single entry per CDR3 protein. Here the sample spans 40,000 or so distinct CDR3 sequences, about 10% being singletons. Input material: a population of CD138-negative cells sorted from bone marrow. Receptors originate from a donor older than 35 with multiple myeloma. The CDR3 runs from the conserved cysteine through the conserved F or W. Each record gives: V gene, J gene, CDR3 protein.

v_call: TRBV18; j_call: TRBJ1-4; cdr3_aa: CASSPLGGATNEKLFF
v_call: TRBV4-1; j_call: TRBJ1-1; cdr3_aa: CASSRLRGTEAFF
v_call: TRBV7-9; j_call: TRBJ2-1; cdr3_aa: CASSAGQGEGEQFF
v_call: TRBV5-1; j_call: TRBJ1-1; cdr3_aa: CASSSAGGHTEAFF
v_call: TRBV6-1; j_call: TRBJ1-5; cdr3_aa: CASSVRRERPQHF
v_call: TRBV7-9; j_call: TRBJ1-5; cdr3_aa: CASSRDLPGGQPQHF
v_call: TRBV4-1; j_call: TRBJ2-7; cdr3_aa: CASSQVVLDEQYF
v_call: TRBV5-4; j_call: TRBJ2-1; cdr3_aa: CASSLAGPGNNEQFF
v_call: TRBV20-1; j_call: TRBJ2-2; cdr3_aa: CSAGDMTTFGELFF
v_call: TRBV20-1; j_call: TRBJ1-2; cdr3_aa: CSARDLETYGYTF
v_call: TRBV24-1; j_call: TRBJ2-7; cdr3_aa: CATSDSGTFSQYF
v_call: TRBV21-1; j_call: TRBJ2-1; cdr3_aa: CASSVGHFYNEQFF
v_call: TRBV19; j_call: TRBJ2-7; cdr3_aa: CASSLTGQSYSYEQYF
v_call: TRBV14; j_call: TRBJ2-4; cdr3_aa: CASSQVGRGGLVF
v_call: TRBV3-1; j_call: TRBJ1-1; cdr3_aa: CASSRMGEDEAFF
v_call: TRBV25-1; j_call: TRBJ2-2; cdr3_aa: CASSDPASGGNTGELFF
v_call: TRBV20-1; j_call: TRBJ2-7; cdr3_aa: CSAREAGGMYYEQYF
v_call: TRBV27; j_call: TRBJ1-1; cdr3_aa: CASTAGRVTEAFF
v_call: TRBV5-1; j_call: TRBJ2-3; cdr3_aa: CASADRSGTDTQYF
v_call: TRBV20-1; j_call: TRBJ2-2; cdr3_aa: CSARLPANTGELFF
v_call: TRBV3-1; j_call: TRBJ2-1; cdr3_aa: CASSQKHNEQFF
v_call: TRBV2; j_call: TRBJ1-1; cdr3_aa: CASATQGNTEAFF
v_call: TRBV28; j_call: TRBJ1-6; cdr3_aa: CASSLGPASSVPLHF